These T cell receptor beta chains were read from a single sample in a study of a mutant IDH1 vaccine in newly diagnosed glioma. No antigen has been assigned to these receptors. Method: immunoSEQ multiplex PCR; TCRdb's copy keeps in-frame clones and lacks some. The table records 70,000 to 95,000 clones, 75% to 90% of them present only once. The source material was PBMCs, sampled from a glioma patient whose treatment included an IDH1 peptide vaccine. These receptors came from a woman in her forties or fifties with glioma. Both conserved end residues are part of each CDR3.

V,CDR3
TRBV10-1,CASGTAGSEKLFF
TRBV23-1,CASSQSPDSLPYNEQFF
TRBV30,CAWSVGAAGGIYNEQFF
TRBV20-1,CSALRTEGYTF
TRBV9,CASSVTYSSYNEQFF
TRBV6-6,CASNGGAPEAFF
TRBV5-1,CASSLEGRRNLFSGANVLTF
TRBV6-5,CASSHPDTNIQYF
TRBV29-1,CSVGGSASYNEQFF
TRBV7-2,CASSLTGDSYEQYF
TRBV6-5,CASSYSNTISYNEQFF
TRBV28,CASSLYPTDSGHF
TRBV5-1,CASRTGTEETQYF
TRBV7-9,CASSLGDRGYTQYF
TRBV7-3,CASSFQGGDYEQYF
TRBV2,CASTGTGVSNQPQHF
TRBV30,CAWSPGPFYGYTF
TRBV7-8,CASSLGDRGVIYEQYF
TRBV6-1,CASSVTDNQETQYF
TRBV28,CATREGWNTEAFF
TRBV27,CASSFGRRYEEQFF
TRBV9,CASSSTIYGDTQYF
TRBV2,CASSVQPLFANTGELFF
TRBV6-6,CASSYYPISLGTEAFF
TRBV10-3,CAIRLQENTEAFF